This T cell receptor (beta chain) was sequenced in a study of blood T cell repertoires in COVID-19. The wider study: Samples came from the United States, Italy and Spain, spanning acute and convalescent COVID-19. T cells, B-cell-depleted T cells, or PBMCs provided the cDNA or gDNA that served as material.

In the original workflow: Cell counts per sample came from amplifying reference gene primers. Profiling relied on immunoSEQ multiplex PCR, and the TCRdb table lists in-frame clones only, not all of them. V, J and clone size reflect that table, while D and trimming were determined from the DNA. The table records 280,000 or so clones, approximately 88% of them present only once. This CDR3 comprises 16 residues. CDR1 SGHVS and CDR2 FQNEAQ come from the germline V gene. V lost 0 bases to trimming and J lost 6 bases, with 14 bases between them. Sequenced material: peripheral blood. The receptor was isolated from a woman aged 25 to 39 who had recovered from COVID-19. The rearrangement joins TRBV7-8 to TRBJ1-4; tentative D call: TRBD1 (5 bases). This chain's CDR3 is CASSLARSGRDEKLFF. The CDR3 DNA reads TGTGCCAGCAGCTTAGCGCGATCAGGGAGGGATGAAAAACTGTTTTTT.